Listed below are T cell receptor beta chains from one sample, sequenced in a study of T cell changes during pregnancy in multiple sclerosis. Sequencing used immunoSEQ multiplex PCR; TCRdb keeps in-frame clones, though not all of them. The table has over 50,000 clones, 85% to 95% seen once. Material: CD4+ T cells from peripheral blood mononuclear cells, obtained in the third trimester of pregnancy. These TCRs come from a female donor with multiple sclerosis, enrolled in a pregnancy study. Each CDR3 is given with its conserved first and last residue. Each record gives: D gene, clone size, V gene, J gene, CDR3 DNA, CDR3 protein. A D gene is named only where the DNA matches it firmly. Size values are once, few and many counts, or a class for expanded clones, and some rows have none.

d_gene: TRBD1
abundance: NA
v_gene: TRBV29-1
j_gene: TRBJ1-1
CDR3nt: TGCAGCGTTTCCGGGACAGGGGTGAACACTGAAGCTTTCTTT
CDR3aa: CSVSGTGVNTEAFF

d_gene: NA
abundance: once
v_gene: TRBV5-1
j_gene: TRBJ2-3
CDR3nt: TGCGCCAGCAGCTTGAAGCTAGCCAACACAGATACGCAGTATTTT
CDR3aa: CASSLKLANTDTQYF

d_gene: NA
abundance: NA
v_gene: TRBV28
j_gene: TRBJ2-5
CDR3nt: TGTGCCAGCAGTTTTACGGGGGTAGAGACCCAGTACTTC
CDR3aa: CASSFTGVETQYF

d_gene: NA
abundance: NA
v_gene: TRBV2
j_gene: TRBJ1-1
CDR3nt: TGTGCCAGCAGACAGGGACGGGACACTGAAGCTTTCTTT
CDR3aa: CASRQGRDTEAFF

d_gene: NA
abundance: once
v_gene: TRBV7-2
j_gene: TRBJ1-2
CDR3nt: TGTGCCAGCAGCCCCTGGACAGACTATGGCTACACCTTC
CDR3aa: CASSPWTDYGYTF

d_gene: NA
abundance: few
v_gene: TRBV9
j_gene: TRBJ1-1
CDR3nt: TGTGCCAGCAGCACAACCATGAACACTGAAGCTTTCTTT
CDR3aa: CASSTTMNTEAFF

d_gene: TRBD1
abundance: NA
v_gene: TRBV28
j_gene: TRBJ1-5
CDR3nt: TGTGCCAGCTCCACCAGAACTCCGGGACAGCGAGTCTATAGCAATCAGCCCCAGCATTTT
CDR3aa: CASSTRTPGQRVYSNQPQHF

d_gene: NA
abundance: NA
v_gene: TRBV6-1
j_gene: TRBJ2-3
CDR3nt: TGTGCCAGCAGGGCAGGGCCAGATACGCAGTATTTT
CDR3aa: CASRAGPDTQYF

d_gene: NA
abundance: NA
v_gene: TRBV30
j_gene: TRBJ1-5
CDR3nt: TGTGCCTGGAGGGGCCCAGGGATCAGTCAGCCCCAGCATTTT
CDR3aa: CAWRGPGISQPQHF

d_gene: NA
abundance: NA
v_gene: TRBV19
j_gene: TRBJ1-2
CDR3nt: TGTGCCAGTAGTTGGCACGGATCCCGGGACACATACTATGGCTACACCTTC
CDR3aa: CASSWHGSRDTYYGYTF